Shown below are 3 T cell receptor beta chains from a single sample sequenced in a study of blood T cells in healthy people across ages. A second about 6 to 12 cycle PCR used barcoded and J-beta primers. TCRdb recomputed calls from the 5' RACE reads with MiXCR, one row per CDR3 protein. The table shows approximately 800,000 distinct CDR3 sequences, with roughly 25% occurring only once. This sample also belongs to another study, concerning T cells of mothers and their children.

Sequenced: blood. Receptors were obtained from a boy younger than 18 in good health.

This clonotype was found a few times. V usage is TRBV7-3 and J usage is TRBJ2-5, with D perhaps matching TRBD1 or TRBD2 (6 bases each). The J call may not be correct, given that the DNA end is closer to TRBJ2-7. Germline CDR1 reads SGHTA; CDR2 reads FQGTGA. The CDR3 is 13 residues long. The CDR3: CASSLKGGREQYF. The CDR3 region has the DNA TGTGCCAGCAGCTTAAAGGGGGGCCGCGAGCAGTACTTC.

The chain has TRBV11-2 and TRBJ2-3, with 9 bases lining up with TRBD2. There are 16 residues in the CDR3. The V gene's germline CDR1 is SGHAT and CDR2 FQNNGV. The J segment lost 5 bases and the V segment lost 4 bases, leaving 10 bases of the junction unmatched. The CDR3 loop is CASSYPGGGARDTQYF. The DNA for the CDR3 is TGTGCCAGCAGCTACCCCGGCGGGGGGGCCAGAGATACGCAGTATTTT.

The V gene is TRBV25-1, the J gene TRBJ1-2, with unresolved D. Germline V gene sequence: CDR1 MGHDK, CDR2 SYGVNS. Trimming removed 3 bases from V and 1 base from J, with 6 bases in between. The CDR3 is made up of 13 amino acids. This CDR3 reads CASSDRYNYGYTF. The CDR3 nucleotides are TGTGCCAGCAGTGATCGGTATAACTATGGCTACACCTTC.